This T cell receptor (beta chain) was documented in a study of blood T cell repertoires in COVID-19. Study information: The United States, Italy and Spain supplied acute and convalescent COVID-19 samples.

This CDR3 has 15 amino acids. Germline CDR1 is SEHNR and CDR2 is FQNEAQ (reference sequence). V shed 0 bases and J 4 bases; nucleotides not matched to a gene: 3. Using immunoSEQ multiplex PCR, the repertoire was profiled, and TCRdb retains in-frame clones only, with some absent. The table has about 190,000 clones, about 83% seen once. The rearrangement joins TRBV7-9 to TRBJ2-3; 8 positions agree with TRBD2. Source material: peripheral blood. This clonotype was obtained from a woman between 65 and 79 years old with active or convalescent COVID-19. The CDR3 nucleotides are TGTGCCAGCAGCTTAGCCCAGACTAGCGCAGATACGCAGTATTTT. Protein product: CASSLAQTSADTQYF.